This T cell receptor (beta chain) was captured by sequencing in a study of cytomegalovirus exposure and HLA in healthy donors. General study points: Productive rates of about 90% or about 30% were seen for most TCR beta V segments in an earlier analysis.

Per germline, CDR1 MNHEY and CDR2 SMNVEV (reference sequence). With 3 bases clipped from V and 1 base from J, the junction kept 13 bases outside the gene matches. This CDR3 has 20 amino acids. The primer mix had 60 Vbeta and 13 Jbeta primers. Produced via immunoSEQ multiplex PCR; TCRdb's table is partial and in-frame only. This repertoire shows roughly 160,000 clones, roughly 80% found once; its top ten account for less than 4.5%. Regarding this clone: The antigen remains unidentified.

J is TRBJ2-6 and V is TRBV27; the match to TRBD1 covers 9 bases. This sequence was found in a man aged 25-45 years in good health and CMV-seropositive. Specimen: PBMCs. CDR3: CASSFAPLTQGASGANVLTF. CDR3 coding DNA: TGTGCCAGCAGTTTCGCCCCCTTAACACAGGGGGCGTCTGGGGCCAACGTCCTGACTTTC.